This T cell receptor beta chain was retrieved from a study of blood T cell repertoires in COVID-19. Turning to the study itself: Samples taken during acute and convalescent COVID-19 were collected in the United States, Italy and Spain. PBMCs, B-cell-depleted T cells, or T cells were the source of the cDNA or gDNA that made up the material.

Per the study methods: How many nucleated cells were present was estimated from reference gene primer amplification. The method was immunoSEQ multiplex PCR; TCRdb's version includes in-frame clones alone and lacks a portion of them. V, J and clone size derive from that table, while D and trimming were established from the DNA sequence. The table lists about 140,000 clones, 70% to 85% of them singletons. This CDR3 is 16 amino acids long. The chain recombines TRBV21-1 with TRBJ2-2; TRBD1 reflects the table's D call only, with no check against the DNA. TRBV21-1 is designated a pseudogene. This sequence was found in a man between 60 and 70 years old with active or convalescent COVID-19. The specimen was peripheral blood. DNA for the CDR3: TGTGCCAGCAGCAAAGGGGCGACCGAGAACACCGGGGAGCTGTTTTTT. Its protein product is CASSKGATENTGELFF.